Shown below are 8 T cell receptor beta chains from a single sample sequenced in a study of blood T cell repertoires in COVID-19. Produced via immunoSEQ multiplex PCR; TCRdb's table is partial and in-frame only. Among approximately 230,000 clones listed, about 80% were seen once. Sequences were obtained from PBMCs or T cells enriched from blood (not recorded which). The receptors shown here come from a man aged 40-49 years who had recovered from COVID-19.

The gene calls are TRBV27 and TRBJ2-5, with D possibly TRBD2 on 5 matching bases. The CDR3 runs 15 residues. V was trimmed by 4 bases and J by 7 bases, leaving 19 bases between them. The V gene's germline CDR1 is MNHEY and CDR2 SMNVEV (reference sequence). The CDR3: CASSSPDPLSGTQYF. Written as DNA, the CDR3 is TGTGCCAGCAGTTCCCCGGACCCGTTAAGCGGGACCCAGTACTTC.

DNA for the CDR3: TGTGCCAGTAGTATGACAGGGGACGAGCAGTACTTC. It specifies CASSMTGDEQYF. This chain joins TRBV19 and TRBJ2-7; 8 bases align to TRBD1. In germline, CDR1 is LNHDA, CDR2 SQIVND (reference sequence). CDR3 length: 12 residues. With V trimmed by 3 bases and J by 5 bases, 0 bases remained unmatched.

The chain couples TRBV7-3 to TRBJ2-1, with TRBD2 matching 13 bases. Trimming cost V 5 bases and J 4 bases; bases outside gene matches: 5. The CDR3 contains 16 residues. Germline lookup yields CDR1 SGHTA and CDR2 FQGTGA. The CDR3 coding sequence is TGTGCCAGCAGCATAAGACTAGCGGGGGGATACAATGAGCAGTTCTTC. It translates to CASSIRLAGGYNEQFF.

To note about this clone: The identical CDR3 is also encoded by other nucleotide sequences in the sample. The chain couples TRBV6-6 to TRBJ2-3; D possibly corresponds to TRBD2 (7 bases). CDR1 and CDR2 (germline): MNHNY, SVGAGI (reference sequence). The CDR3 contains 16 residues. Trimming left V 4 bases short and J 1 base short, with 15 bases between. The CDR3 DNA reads TGTGCCAGCAGTTCCAAGAGGGGGGGTCGCACAGATACGCAGTATTTT. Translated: CASSSKRGGRTDTQYF.

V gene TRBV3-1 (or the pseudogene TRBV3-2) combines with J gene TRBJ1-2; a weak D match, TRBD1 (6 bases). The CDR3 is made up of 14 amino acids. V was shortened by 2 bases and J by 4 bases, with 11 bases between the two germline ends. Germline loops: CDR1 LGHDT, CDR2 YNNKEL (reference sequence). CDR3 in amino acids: CASSQYQGPYGYTF. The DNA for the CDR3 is TGTGCCAGCAGCCAATACCAGGGGCCCTATGGCTACACCTTC.

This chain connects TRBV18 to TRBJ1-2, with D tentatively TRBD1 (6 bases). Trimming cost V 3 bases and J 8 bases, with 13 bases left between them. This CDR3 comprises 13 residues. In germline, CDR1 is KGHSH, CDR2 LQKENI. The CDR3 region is CASSPDSGAGYTF. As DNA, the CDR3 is TGTGCCAGCTCACCGGATTCAGGGGCCGGCTACACCTTC.

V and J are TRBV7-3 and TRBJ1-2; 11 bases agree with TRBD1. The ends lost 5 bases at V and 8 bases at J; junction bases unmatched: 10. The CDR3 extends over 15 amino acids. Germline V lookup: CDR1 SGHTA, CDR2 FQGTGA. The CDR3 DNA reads TGTGCCAGCAGCCCCTCAGGACAGGGGGCGCGAGGCTACACCTTC. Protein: CASSPSGQGARGYTF.

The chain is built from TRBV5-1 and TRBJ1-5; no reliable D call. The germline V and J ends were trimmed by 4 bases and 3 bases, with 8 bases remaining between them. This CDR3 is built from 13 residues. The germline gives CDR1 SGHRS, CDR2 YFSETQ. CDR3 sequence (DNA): TGCGCCAGCAGCCCAGCGCCCAATCAGCCCCAGCATTTT. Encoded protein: CASSPAPNQPQHF.